Below, 12 T cell receptor beta chains from the same sample are listed, as sequenced in a study of blood T cell repertoires in COVID-19. TCRdb keeps only in-frame clones here, not all; method: immunoSEQ multiplex PCR. Among some 150,000 clones, approximately 80% were seen once, and the ten largest hold roughly 8.1%. Sample: peripheral blood. These receptors originate from a woman aged 55-70 years with active or convalescent COVID-19.

J is TRBJ2-3 and V is TRBV9, with TRBD2 identical over 9 bases. The germline gives CDR1 SGDLS, CDR2 YYNGEE. This CDR3 region has 20 residues. J gave up 6 bases and V 0 bases, and 20 bases lay outside the gene matches. The CDR3 reads CASSVAQGLARAREGDTQYF. CDR3 coding DNA: TGTGCCAGCAGCGTAGCCCAGGGACTAGCCCGAGCGCGGGAGGGGGATACGCAGTATTTT.

The chain employs TRBV18 and TRBJ1-2; TRBD1 might be the D (5 bases). Trimming removed 3 bases at V and 0 bases at J, with 14 bases between. Looked up from germline, CDR1 is KGHSH and CDR2 is LQKENI. This CDR3 contains 16 residues. CDR3 region: CASSPSGTGANYGYTF. The CDR3 region has the DNA TGTGCCAGCTCACCGTCCGGGACTGGGGCTAACTATGGCTACACCTTC.

The rearrangement uses TRBV2 and TRBJ1-4; D gene ambiguous. The CDR3 is 13 residues long. The germline gives CDR1 SNHLY, CDR2 FYNNEI. Deletions cut 3 bases from V and 10 bases from J, with 12 bases between. This chain's CDR3 is CASSEEREGKLFF. In nucleotides, the CDR3 is TGTGCCAGCAGTGAGGAGAGGGAGGGAAAACTGTTTTTT.

The gene calls are TRBV9 and TRBJ2-1; tentative D call: TRBD1 (5 bases). CDR1 and CDR2 (germline): SGDLS, YYNGEE. The CDR3 is 17 amino acids. V lost 0 bases to trimming and J lost 3 bases, with 16 bases between them. The CDR3 nucleotides are TGTGCCAGCAGCGTAGCCCCCGCCCGGACATTCTACAATGAGCAGTTCTTC. It is translated as CASSVAPARTFYNEQFF.

This chain uses TRBV11-3 with TRBJ2-7; no clear D gene. In germline, CDR1 is SGHNT, CDR2 YENEEA. The CDR3 has 12 amino acids. Trimming shortened V by 2 bases and J by 3 bases, and 5 bases separated the two germline ends. CDR3 nucleotides: TGTGCCAGCAGCTTAAACGGCTACGAGCAGTACTTC. This codes for CASSLNGYEQYF.

This clone was counted many times. The V call is TRBV5-1, the J call TRBJ2-7, with TRBD1 matching over 7 bases. The ends lost 5 bases at V and 4 bases at J; junction bases unmatched: 6. The CDR3 has 13 amino acids. Germline V lookup: CDR1 SGHRS, CDR2 YFSETQ. In DNA, the CDR3 is TGCGCCAGCAGTATTCAACAGGGGTACGAGCAGTACGTC. It is translated as CASSIQQGYEQYV.

The chain employs TRBV18 and TRBJ2-7; 7 positions agree with TRBD1. The ends lost 5 bases at V and 0 bases at J; junction bases unmatched: 4. The CDR3 contains 14 residues. Germline CDR1 is KGHSH and CDR2 is LQKENI. The CDR3 loop reads CASSFGTDSYEQYF. For the CDR3, the DNA is TGTGCCAGCTCATTCGGGACAGACTCCTACGAGCAGTACTTC.

The CDR3 DNA is TGTGCCAGCAGTCCCCCCTCCGGGACAGATAAAGAAAAACTGTTTTTT. This codes for CASSPPSGTDKEKLFF. The V call is TRBV28, the J call TRBJ1-4; TRBD1 aligns across 7 bases. J was trimmed by 8 bases and V by 5 bases; bases with no gene match: 14. The germline CDR1 and CDR2 sequences are MDHEN and SYDVKM. This CDR3 comprises 16 residues.

This chain links TRBV2 with TRBJ2-3; D might be TRBD1 (7 bases). The CDR3 totals 13 residues. The germline V gene has CDR1 SNHLY and CDR2 FYNNEI. Deletions cut 7 bases from V and 6 bases from J, with 14 bases between. The CDR3 DNA is TGTGCCAGCACCCCCCCAGGGGGGGATACGCAGTATTTT. Its translation: CASTPPGGDTQYF.

This chain links TRBV9 with TRBJ2-7, with D possibly matching TRBD1 (5 bases). This CDR3 spans 15 amino acids. V dropped 0 bases and J dropped 5 bases, with 15 bases sitting between them. Germline values: CDR1 SGDLS, CDR2 YYNGEE. The chain's CDR3 is CASSVEGKGLDEQYF. In DNA form, the CDR3 reads TGTGCCAGCAGCGTAGAAGGGAAGGGGCTCGACGAGCAGTACTTC.

The chain has TRBV3-1 (or the pseudogene TRBV3-2) and TRBJ1-2; 8 nucleotides align to TRBD1. The germline gives CDR1 LGHDT, CDR2 YNNKEL (reference sequence). V shed 2 bases, J shed 6 bases, and the junction held 5 bases outside the gene matches. The length of the CDR3 is 14 residues. The CDR3 DNA reads as TGTGCCAGCAGCCAACTTCAGGGGGCCGATGGCTACACCTTC. Translated: CASSQLQGADGYTF.

The chain is built from TRBV28 and TRBJ1-1, with TRBD1 as a possible D gene (6 bases). Trimming took 3 bases from V and 5 from J, leaving 13 bases between them. The V gene's germline CDR1 is MDHEN and CDR2 SYDVKM. This CDR3 comprises 14 residues. The CDR3 here is CASSFGRGRTEAFF. DNA of the CDR3: TGTGCCAGCAGTTTCGGCAGGGGAAGGACTGAAGCTTTCTTT.